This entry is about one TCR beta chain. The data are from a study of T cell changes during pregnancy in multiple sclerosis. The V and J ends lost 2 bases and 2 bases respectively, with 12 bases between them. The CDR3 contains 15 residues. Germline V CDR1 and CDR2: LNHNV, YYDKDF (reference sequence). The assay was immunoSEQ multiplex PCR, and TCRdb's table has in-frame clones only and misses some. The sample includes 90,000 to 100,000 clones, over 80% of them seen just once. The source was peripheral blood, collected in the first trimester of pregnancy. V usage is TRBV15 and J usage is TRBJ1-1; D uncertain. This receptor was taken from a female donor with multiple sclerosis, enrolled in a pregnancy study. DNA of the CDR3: TGTGCCACCAGCAGACCCCGGACGGGAAACACTGAAGCTTTCTTT. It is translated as CATSRPRTGNTEAFF.